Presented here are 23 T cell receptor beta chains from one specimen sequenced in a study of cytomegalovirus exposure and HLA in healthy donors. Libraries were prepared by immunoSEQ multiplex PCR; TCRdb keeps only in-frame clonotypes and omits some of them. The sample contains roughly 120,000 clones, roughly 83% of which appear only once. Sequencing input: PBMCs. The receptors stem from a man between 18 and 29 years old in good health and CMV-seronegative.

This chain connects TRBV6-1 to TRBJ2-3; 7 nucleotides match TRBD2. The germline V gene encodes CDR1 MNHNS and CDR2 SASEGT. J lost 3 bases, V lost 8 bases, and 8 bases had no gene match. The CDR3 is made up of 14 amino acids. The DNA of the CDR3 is TGTGCCAGCGGCGGGGCGGGAGCGACAGATACGCAGTATTTT. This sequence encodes CASGGAGATDTQYF.

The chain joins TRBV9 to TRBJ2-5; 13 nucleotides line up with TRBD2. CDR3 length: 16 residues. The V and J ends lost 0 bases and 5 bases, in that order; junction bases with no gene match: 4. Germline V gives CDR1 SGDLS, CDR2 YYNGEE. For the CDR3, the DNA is TGTGCCAGCAGCGTAGGGGGACTAGCGGGGAGGGAGACCCAGTACTTC. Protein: CASSVGGLAGRETQYF.

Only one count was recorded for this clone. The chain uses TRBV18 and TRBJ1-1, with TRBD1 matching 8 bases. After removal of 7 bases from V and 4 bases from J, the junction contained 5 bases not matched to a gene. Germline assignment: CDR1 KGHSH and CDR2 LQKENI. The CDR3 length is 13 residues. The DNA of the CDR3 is TGTGCCAGCTTACAAACAGGGGGCACTGAAGCTTTCTTT. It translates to CASLQTGGTEAFF.

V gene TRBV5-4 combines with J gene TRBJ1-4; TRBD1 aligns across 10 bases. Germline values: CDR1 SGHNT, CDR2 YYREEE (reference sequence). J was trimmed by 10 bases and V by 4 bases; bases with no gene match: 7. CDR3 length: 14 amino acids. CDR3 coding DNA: TGTGCCAGCAGCGAGGGACAGGGGTTAGGAAAACTGTTTTTT. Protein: CASSEGQGLGKLFF.

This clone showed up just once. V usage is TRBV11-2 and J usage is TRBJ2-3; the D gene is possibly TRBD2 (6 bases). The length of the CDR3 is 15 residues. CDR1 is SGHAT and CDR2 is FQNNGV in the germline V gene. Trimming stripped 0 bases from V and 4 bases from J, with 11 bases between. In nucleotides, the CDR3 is TGTGCCAGCAGCTTAGATCGAGGAGGGGCAGATACGCAGTATTTT. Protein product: CASSLDRGGADTQYF.

Here the CDR3 DNA reads TGTGCCAGCAATACCAGGGCGTTGAACACTGAAGCTTTCTTT. This sequence encodes CASNTRALNTEAFF. The chain employs TRBV27 and TRBJ1-1, with a weak D call TRBD1 (5 bases). The V end was cut by 7 bases, the J end by 0 bases, with 12 bases between. The CDR3 has 14 amino acids. CDR1 MNHEY and CDR2 SMNVEV come from the germline V gene (reference sequence).

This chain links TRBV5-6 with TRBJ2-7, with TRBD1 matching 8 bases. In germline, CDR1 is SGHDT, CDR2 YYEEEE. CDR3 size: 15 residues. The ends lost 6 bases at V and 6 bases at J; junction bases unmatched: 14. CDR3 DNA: TGTGCCAGCACCCCCGGACAGGGAGCGGTAGGCGAGCAGTACTTC. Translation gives CASTPGQGAVGEQYF.

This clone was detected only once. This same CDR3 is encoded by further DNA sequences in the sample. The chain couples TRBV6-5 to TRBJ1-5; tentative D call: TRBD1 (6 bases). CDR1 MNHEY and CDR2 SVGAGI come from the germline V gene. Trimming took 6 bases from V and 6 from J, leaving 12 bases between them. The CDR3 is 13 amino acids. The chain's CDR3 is CASRSGVGQPQHF. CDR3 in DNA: TGTGCCAGCAGATCAGGGGTAGGTCAGCCCCAGCATTTT.

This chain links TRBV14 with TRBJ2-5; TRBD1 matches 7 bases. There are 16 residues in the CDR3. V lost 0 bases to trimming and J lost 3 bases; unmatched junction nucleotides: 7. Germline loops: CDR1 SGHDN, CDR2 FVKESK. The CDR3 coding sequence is TGTGCCAGCAGCCAAGATTTAGGCACAGGGGAAGAGACCCAGTACTTC. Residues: CASSQDLGTGEETQYF.

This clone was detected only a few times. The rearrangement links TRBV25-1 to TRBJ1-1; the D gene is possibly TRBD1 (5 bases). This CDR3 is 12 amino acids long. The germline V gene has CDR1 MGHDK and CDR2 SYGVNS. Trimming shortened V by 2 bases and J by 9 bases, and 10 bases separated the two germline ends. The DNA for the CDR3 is TGTGCCAGCAGTGAAGGGGCAGGGAAAGCTTTCTTT. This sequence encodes CASSEGAGKAFF. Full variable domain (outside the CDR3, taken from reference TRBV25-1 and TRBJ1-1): EADIYQTPRYLVIGTGKKITLECSQTMGHDKMYWYQQDPGMELHLIHYSYGVNSTEKGDLSSESTVSRIRTEHFPLTLESARPSHTSQYLCASSEGAGKAFFGQGTRLTVV.

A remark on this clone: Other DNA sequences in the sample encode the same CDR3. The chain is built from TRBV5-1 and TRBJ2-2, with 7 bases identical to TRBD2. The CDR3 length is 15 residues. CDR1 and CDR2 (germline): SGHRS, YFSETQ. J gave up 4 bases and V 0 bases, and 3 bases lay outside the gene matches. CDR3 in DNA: TGCGCCAGCAGCTTGGGGGCGGGAGTCACCGGGGAGCTGTTTTTT. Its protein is CASSLGAGVTGELFF.

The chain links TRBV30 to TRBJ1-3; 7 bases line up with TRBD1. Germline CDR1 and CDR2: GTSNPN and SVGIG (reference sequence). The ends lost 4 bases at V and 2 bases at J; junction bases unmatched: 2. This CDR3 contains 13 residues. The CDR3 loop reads CAWIGTAGNTIYF. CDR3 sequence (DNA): TGTGCCTGGATTGGGACAGCTGGAAACACCATATATTTT.

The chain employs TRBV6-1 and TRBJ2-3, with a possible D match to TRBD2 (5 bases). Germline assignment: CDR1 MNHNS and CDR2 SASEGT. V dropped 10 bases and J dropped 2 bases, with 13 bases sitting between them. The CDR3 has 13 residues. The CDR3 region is CATGLPDTDTQYF. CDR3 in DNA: TGTGCCACCGGACTTCCTGACACAGATACGCAGTATTTT.

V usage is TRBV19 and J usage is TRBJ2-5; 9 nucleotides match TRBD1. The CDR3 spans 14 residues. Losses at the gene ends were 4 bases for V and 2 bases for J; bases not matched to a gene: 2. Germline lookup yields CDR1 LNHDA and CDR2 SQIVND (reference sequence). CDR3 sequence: CASSTQGAQETQYF. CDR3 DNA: TGTGCCAGTAGTACACAGGGGGCTCAAGAGACCCAGTACTTC. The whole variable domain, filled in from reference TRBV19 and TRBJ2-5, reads DGGITQSPKYLFRKEGQNVTLSCEQNLNHDAMYWYRQDPGQGLRLIYYSQIVNDFQKGDIAEGYSVSREKKESFPLTVTSAQKNPTAFYLCASSTQGAQETQYFGPGTRLLVL.

CDR3 in amino acids: CATSRVVAGFF. CDR3 DNA: TGTGCCACCAGCAGAGTGGTAGCTGGGTTCTTC. The chain links TRBV15 to TRBJ2-1; D is ambiguous. V lost 1 base to trimming and J lost 15 bases, with 10 bases between them. Germline CDR1 is LNHNV and CDR2 is YYDKDF (reference sequence). The CDR3 loop spans 11 amino acids.

CDR3: CASRGPGQENYGYTF. Here the CDR3 DNA reads TGTGCCAGCAGGGGCCCGGGACAGGAAAACTATGGCTACACCTTC. The gene calls are TRBV6-5 and TRBJ1-2; 8 bases match TRBD1. Germline values: CDR1 MNHEY, CDR2 SVGAGI. The CDR3 length is 15 residues. V trimming: 6 bases; J trimming: 2 bases; junction bases outside the gene matches: 8.

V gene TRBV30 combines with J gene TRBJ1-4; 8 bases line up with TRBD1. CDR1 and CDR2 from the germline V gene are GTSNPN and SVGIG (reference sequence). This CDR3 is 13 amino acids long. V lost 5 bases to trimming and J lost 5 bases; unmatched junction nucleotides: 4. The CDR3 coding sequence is TGTGCCTGGTCGACAGGGGTCAATGAAAAACTGTTTTTT. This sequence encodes CAWSTGVNEKLFF.

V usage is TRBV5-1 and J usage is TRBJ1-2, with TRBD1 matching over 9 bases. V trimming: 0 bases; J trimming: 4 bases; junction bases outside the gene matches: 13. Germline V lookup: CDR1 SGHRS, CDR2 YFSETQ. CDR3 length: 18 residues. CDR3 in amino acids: CASSLVGTGTSNSYGYTF. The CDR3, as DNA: TGCGCCAGCAGCTTGGTAGGGACAGGGACATCTAACTCCTATGGCTACACCTTC.

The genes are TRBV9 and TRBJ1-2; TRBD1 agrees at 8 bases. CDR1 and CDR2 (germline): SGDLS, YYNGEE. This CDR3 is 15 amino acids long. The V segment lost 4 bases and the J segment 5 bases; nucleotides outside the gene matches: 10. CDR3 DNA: TGTGCCAGCAGCCCAGGGGGCAGGGGGCTTTATGGCTACACCTTC. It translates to CASSPGGRGLYGYTF.

This chain's CDR3 is CASSQVGSGGQETQYF. DNA for the CDR3: TGCGCCAGCAGCCAAGTGGGGTCGGGGGGGCAAGAGACCCAGTACTTC. This chain uses TRBV4-1 with TRBJ2-5; the match to TRBD2 covers 8 bases. This CDR3 spans 16 amino acids. The germline CDR1 and CDR2 sequences are MGHRA and YSYEKL. J was trimmed by 2 bases and V by 1 base; bases with no gene match: 6.

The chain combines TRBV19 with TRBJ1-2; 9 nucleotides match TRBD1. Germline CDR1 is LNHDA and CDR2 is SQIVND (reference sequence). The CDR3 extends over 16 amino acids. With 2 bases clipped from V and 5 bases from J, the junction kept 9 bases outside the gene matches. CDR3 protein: CASSISTGGASYGYTF. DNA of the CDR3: TGTGCCAGTAGTATAAGCACAGGGGGCGCTTCATATGGCTACACCTTC. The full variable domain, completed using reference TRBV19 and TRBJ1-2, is DGGITQSPKYLFRKEGQNVTLSCEQNLNHDAMYWYRQDPGQGLRLIYYSQIVNDFQKGDIAEGYSVSREKKESFPLTVTSAQKNPTAFYLCASSISTGGASYGYTFGSGTRLTVV.

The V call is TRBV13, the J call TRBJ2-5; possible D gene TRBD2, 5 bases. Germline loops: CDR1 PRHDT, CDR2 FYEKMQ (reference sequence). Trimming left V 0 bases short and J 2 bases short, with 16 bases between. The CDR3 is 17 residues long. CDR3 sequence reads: CASSLGRGGRRQETQYF. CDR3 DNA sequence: TGTGCCAGCAGCTTAGGCCGGGGTGGCAGGAGACAAGAGACCCAGTACTTC. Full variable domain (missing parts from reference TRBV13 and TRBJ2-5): AAGVIQSPRHLIKEKRETATLKCYPIPRHDTVYWYQQGPGQDPQFLISFYEKMQSDKGSIPDRFSAQQFSDYHSELNMSSLELGDSALYFCASSLGRGGRRQETQYFGPGTRLLVL.

The CDR3 loop reads CASSERYNEQFF. The CDR3 nucleotides are TGTGCCAGCAGTGAGAGATACAATGAGCAGTTCTTC. The chain links TRBV25-1 to TRBJ2-1, with D uncertain. V was shortened by 3 bases and J by 4 bases, with 4 bases between the two germline ends. The germline V gene encodes CDR1 MGHDK and CDR2 SYGVNS. CDR3 size: 12 residues.